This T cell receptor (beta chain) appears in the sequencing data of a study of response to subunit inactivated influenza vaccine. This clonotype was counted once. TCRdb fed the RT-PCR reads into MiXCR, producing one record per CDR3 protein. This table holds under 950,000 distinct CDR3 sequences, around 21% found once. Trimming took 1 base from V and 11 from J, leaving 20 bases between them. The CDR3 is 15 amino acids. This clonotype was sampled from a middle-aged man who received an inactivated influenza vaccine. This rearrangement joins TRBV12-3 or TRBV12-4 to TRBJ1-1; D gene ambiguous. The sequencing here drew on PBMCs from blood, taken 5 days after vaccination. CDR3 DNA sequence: TGTGCCAGCAGTTTAGAGGTTTTGGGCCTTATCGGGGCTTTCTTT. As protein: CASSLEVLGLIGAFF.